Here is one TCR beta chain with its context. Its target is unknown. This CDR3 contains 15 residues. Per germline, CDR1 GTSNPN and CDR2 SVGIG (reference sequence). The sample originates from a study of shared clonotypes between healthy human individuals. Findings and limits, study-wide: Rarefaction indicated that sorted-subset sequencing remained incomplete although depth was large. Relative to memory subsets, naive subsets generally showed larger estimated richness.

Produced via immunoSEQ multiplex PCR; TCRdb's table is partial and in-frame only. The table records about 1 million clones, 65% to 80% of them present only once. The sequencing sample was made of memory CD4+ T cells sorted from blood. Subset defined: CD45RA-negative fraction. The receptor's source is a man aged 18 to 29 in good health. The gene calls are TRBV30 and TRBJ1-6; weak D call: TRBD1 (6 bases). The CDR3 spells CAGRVRGIYNSPLHF. Here the CDR3 DNA reads TGTGCGGGGAGGGTCAGGGGAATTTATAATTCACCCCTCCACTTT.